The 27 T cell receptor beta chains below all came from one sample that was sequenced in a study of T cells after yellow fever vaccination. TCRdb re-analysed the 5' RACE reads in MiXCR, keeping a single row per CDR3 protein. The sample includes about 68,000 distinct CDR3 sequences, about 6% seen only once; the top ten take around a third. The sample consisted of CD8+ T cells sorted from PBMCs, taken about 49 days after the first yellow fever vaccination. Receptors originate from a man aged 18 to 29 who received the YFV17D yellow fever vaccine.

This clonotype was seen a handful of times. This chain uses TRBV6-2 or TRBV6-3 with TRBJ2-5; 9 bases match TRBD2. CDR1 and CDR2 from the germline V gene are MNHEY and SVGEGT. J was trimmed by 6 bases and V by 7 bases; bases with no gene match: 12. The CDR3 runs to 15 residues. CDR3 in DNA: TGTGCCAGCAAACTACTAGCGGGCCGCGGAAAGACCCAGTACTTC. Its protein product is CASKLLAGRGKTQYF.

The chain recombines TRBV4-3 with TRBJ1-3; D is unclear. Germline V lookup: CDR1 LGHNA, CDR2 YSLEER. This CDR3 is 17 amino acids long. The V end was cut by 4 bases, the J end by 0 bases, with 16 bases between. CDR3 sequence: CASSLTSTARSGNTIYF. The CDR3 bases are TGCGCCAGCAGCCTCACCTCGACTGCACGCTCTGGAAACACCATATATTTT.

The chain has TRBV19 and TRBJ1-1; D gene ambiguous. With 3 bases removed from V and 5 bases from J, the gap between germline ends came to 10 bases. Germline V gene sequence: CDR1 LNHDA, CDR2 SQIVND (reference sequence). This CDR3 is 13 amino acids long. Here the CDR3 DNA reads TGTGCCAGTAGTATCGGCGTGATAACTGAAGCTTTCTTT. Amino acid sequence: CASSIGVITEAFF.

This clonotype came up many times. This chain joins TRBV2 and TRBJ1-1; TRBD1 aligns across 7 bases. The CDR3 totals 11 residues. Germline V lookup: CDR1 SNHLY, CDR2 FYNNEI. The V gene end was trimmed by 11 bases and the J gene end by 4 bases; junction bases not matched to a gene: 4. CDR3 amino acids: CAGQEATEAFF. Here the CDR3 DNA reads TGTGCCGGACAGGAGGCCACTGAAGCTTTCTTT.

The J gene is TRBJ2-6, the V gene TRBV30; D is possibly TRBD2 (6 bases). The CDR3 is 18 residues long. Trimming cost V 4 bases and J 4 bases, with 23 bases left between them. Germline values: CDR1 GTSNPN, CDR2 SVGIG (reference sequence). CDR3 DNA: TGTGCCTGGAATAGATTGGAGGGGCATTTAACGGGGGCCAACGTCCTGACTTTC. Protein: CAWNRLEGHLTGANVLTF.

This clonotype was found many times. The chain recombines TRBV6-5 with TRBJ2-3, with 9 bases aligning to TRBD2. V was clipped by 8 bases and J by 5 bases; unmatched bases: 8. The CDR3 has 14 amino acids. Germline V gives CDR1 MNHEY, CDR2 SVGAGI. The CDR3 loop reads CASSSGERGDTQYF. The CDR3 DNA is TGTGCCAGCTCTAGCGGGGAAAGGGGAGATACGCAGTATTTT.

The chain links TRBV15 to TRBJ1-5; 8 positions agree with TRBD1. Germline values: CDR1 LNHNV, CDR2 YYDKDF (reference sequence). CDR3 size: 22 residues. V shed 1 base and J 4 bases; nucleotides not matched to a gene: 24. In DNA form, the CDR3 reads TGTGCCACCAGCAGAGGACGGGGTGTGGGCCCCGGACAGGGTGTAGGGAATCAGCCCCAGCATTTT. Its translation is CATSRGRGVGPGQGVGNQPQHF. Combining the CDR3 with reference TRBV15 and TRBJ1-5 gives the whole variable domain DAMVIQNPRYQVTQFGKPVTLSCSQTLNHNVMYWYQQKSSQAPKLLFHYYDKDFNNEADTPDNFQSRRPNTSFCFLDIRSPGLGDTAMYLCATSRGRGVGPGQGVGNQPQHFGDGTRLSIL.

This clonotype was observed many times. J is TRBJ2-1 and V is TRBV18, with D tentatively TRBD1 (6 bases). The CDR3 totals 15 residues. V lost 5 bases, J lost 1 base, and 12 bases lay in between. In germline, CDR1 is KGHSH, CDR2 LQKENI. CDR3 nucleotides: TGTGCCAGCTCATATGGACAGTATTCCTACAATGAGCAGTTCTTC. Residues: CASSYGQYSYNEQFF. The full variable domain, its missing parts supplied by reference TRBV18 and TRBJ2-1, is NAGVMQNPRHLVRRRGQEARLRCSPMKGHSHVYWYRQLPEEGLKFMVYLQKENIIDESGMPKERFSAEFPKEGPSILRIQQVVRGDSAAYFCASSYGQYSYNEQFFGPGTRLTVL.

Many counts were recorded for this clonotype. This rearrangement joins TRBV6-5 to TRBJ2-2, with 9 bases aligning to TRBD2. The J segment lost 6 bases and the V segment lost 11 bases, leaving 1 base of the junction unmatched. This CDR3 has 11 amino acids. Per the germline V gene, CDR1 is MNHEY and CDR2 is SVGAGI. CDR3 loop: CAAGGSGELFF. CDR3 coding DNA: TGTGCCGCGGGGGGGTCCGGGGAGCTGTTTTTT.

In its sample, this clonotype was seen many times. CDR3 residues: CASSYTGVGTGELFF. The CDR3 region has the DNA TGTGCCAGCAGTTACACCGGGGTGGGCACCGGGGAGCTGTTTTTT. The chain uses TRBV6-5 and TRBJ2-2; D perhaps matches TRBD2 (5 bases). Germline V lookup: CDR1 MNHEY, CDR2 SVGAGI. This CDR3 has 15 residues. V lost 2 bases and J lost 4, with 11 bases in between.

This clonotype was found many times. The chain combines TRBV29-1 with TRBJ2-2; no clear D gene. V gave up 3 bases and J gave up 2 bases, with 10 bases separating them. The length of the CDR3 is 14 residues. Germline values: CDR1 SQVTM, CDR2 ANQGSEA. The CDR3: CSVDENGNTGELFF. The CDR3 DNA reads TGCAGCGTTGACGAAAACGGTAACACCGGGGAGCTGTTTTTT.

This clonotype has ten or more counts. V is TRBV7-2 and J is TRBJ2-5; 7 bases are shared with TRBD2. Germline V lookup: CDR1 SGHTA, CDR2 FQGNSA. This CDR3 has 16 residues. After removal of 5 bases from V and 0 bases from J, the junction contained 9 bases not matched to a gene. CDR3 amino acids: CASSPGLVPYQETQYF. CDR3 coding DNA: TGTGCCAGCAGCCCCGGACTAGTACCGTACCAAGAGACCCAGTACTTC.

This clonotype was seen repeatedly, ten times or more. V is TRBV7-9 and J is TRBJ1-1; D uncertain. V was trimmed by 5 bases and J by 2 bases, leaving 15 bases between them. The CDR3 length is 15 residues. Germline CDR1 SEHNR, CDR2 FQNEAQ (reference sequence). The CDR3, as DNA: TGTGCCAGCAGCCCCCCCGTGGGGATTAACACTGAAGCTTTCTTT. This encodes CASSPPVGINTEAFF.

This chain joins TRBV2 and TRBJ2-6, with TRBD1 as a possible D gene (6 bases). The CDR3 length is 18 residues. Germline V CDR1 and CDR2: SNHLY, FYNNEI. Trimming cost V 3 bases and J 1 base, with 16 bases left between them. CDR3 in amino acids: CASSEDSFRDSGANVLTF. The CDR3 region has the DNA TGTGCCAGCAGTGAGGACAGTTTTAGGGATTCTGGGGCCAACGTCCTGACTTTC.

This clonotype was counted at least ten times. The chain combines TRBV7-3 with TRBJ2-1; 9 nucleotides agree with TRBD2. Trimming at V came to 1 base and at J to 8 bases, leaving 9 bases not matched to a gene. CDR3 size: 16 residues. Germline assignment: CDR1 SGHTA and CDR2 FQGTGA. CDR3: CASSLSPSGEFDEQFF. The DNA of the CDR3 is TGTGCCAGCAGCTTAAGTCCTAGCGGGGAGTTTGATGAGCAGTTCTTC.

This clonotype was detected many times. The chain is built from TRBV18 and TRBJ2-5; no clear D. This CDR3 comprises 14 residues. Germline V gives CDR1 KGHSH, CDR2 LQKENI. Trimming cost V 2 bases and J 0 bases, with 7 bases left between them. Written as DNA, the CDR3 is TGTGCCAGCTCACCAGTGGATCACCAAGAGACCCAGTACTTC. Protein sequence: CASSPVDHQETQYF.

At least ten counts were recorded for this clonotype. The rearrangement uses TRBV6-5 and TRBJ1-1; D remains ambiguous. Trimming shortened V by 6 bases and J by 2 bases, and 16 bases separated the two germline ends. The CDR3 has 15 amino acids. Per germline, CDR1 MNHEY and CDR2 SVGAGI. The CDR3 region has the DNA TGTGCCAGCAGCTGGACTTCGAGGGTCAACACTGAAGCTTTCTTT. Residues: CASSWTSRVNTEAFF.

The sample holds many counts of this clonotype. The chain has TRBV5-1 and TRBJ2-1; unclear D gene. This CDR3 is 15 amino acids long. Between the trimmed V and J ends, which lost 0 bases and 0 bases, there was a span of 7 bases. From germline, CDR1 is SGHRS and CDR2 YFSETQ. CDR3: CASSLGAFSYNEQFF. CDR3 coding DNA: TGCGCCAGCAGCTTGGGAGCTTTCTCCTACAATGAGCAGTTCTTC.

This clonotype was found many times. The V gene is TRBV7-3, the J gene TRBJ2-3, with 12 bases fitting TRBD2. Germline V CDR1 and CDR2: SGHTA, FQGTGA. Germline trimming cut 5 bases from V and 5 bases from J; bases unmatched to any gene: 14. The CDR3 covers 18 residues. CDR3 protein: CASSPGLAGLPRRDTQYF. The CDR3 DNA reads as TGTGCCAGCAGCCCAGGACTAGCGGGGCTCCCGAGGAGAGATACGCAGTATTTT.

The table lists this clonotype with many counts. This chain links TRBV7-9 with TRBJ2-3; 7 bases agree with TRBD2. V lost 3 bases to trimming and J lost 1 base; unmatched junction nucleotides: 4. CDR1 is SEHNR, CDR2 FQNEAQ, per germline (reference sequence). The CDR3 loop spans 15 amino acids. This chain's CDR3 is CASSLAGAGTDTQYF. The DNA for the CDR3 is TGTGCCAGCAGCTTGGCGGGAGCTGGCACAGATACGCAGTATTTT.

This clonotype was seen many times. V gene TRBV3-1 combines with J gene TRBJ2-3, with unresolved D. Trimming shortened V by 6 bases and J by 6 bases, and 19 bases separated the two germline ends. The CDR3 extends over 15 amino acids. Per the germline V gene, CDR1 is LGHDT and CDR2 is YNNKEL (reference sequence). The CDR3 DNA follows: TGTGCCAGCAGTCTAGTAGCAGTGGCAGTTGATACGCAGTATTTT. Translating gives CASSLVAVAVDTQYF.

The rearrangement joins TRBV4-3 to TRBJ2-7, with D possibly TRBD2 on 5 matching bases. V lost 1 base and J 7 bases, leaving 11 bases between the germline ends. Germline assignment: CDR1 LGHNA and CDR2 YSLEER. The CDR3 sequence is 13 residues long. The CDR3 nucleotides are TGCGCCAGCAGCCAAGCGTACCCGGGGGAGCAGTACGTC. This sequence encodes CASSQAYPGEQYV.

The sample holds many counts of this clonotype. The V gene is TRBV6-6, the J gene TRBJ2-5, with 9 bases identical to TRBD2. Germline V gene sequence: CDR1 MNHNY, CDR2 SVGAGI (reference sequence). Losses at the gene ends were 5 bases for V and 3 bases for J; bases not matched to a gene: 1. The CDR3 spans 13 residues. The CDR3 region is CASSRLAEETQYF. The DNA for the CDR3 is TGTGCCAGCAGTAGACTAGCGGAAGAGACCCAGTACTTC.

V usage is TRBV20-1 and J usage is TRBJ2-1; 8 bases fit TRBD1. The V gene's germline CDR1 is DFQATT and CDR2 SNEGSKA (reference sequence). V was pared by 5 bases and J by 5 bases, with 14 bases of the junction left unmatched. The CDR3 covers 16 residues. This CDR3 reads CSAPYKTGTGHNEQFF. The CDR3 DNA follows: TGCAGTGCTCCATACAAAACCGGGACAGGCCACAATGAGCAGTTCTTC.

This clonotype was detected many times. The genes are TRBV25-1 and TRBJ1-1; D not resolved. Between the trimmed V and J ends, which lost 3 bases and 6 bases, there was a span of 11 bases. This CDR3 has 13 amino acids. Germline V lookup: CDR1 MGHDK, CDR2 SYGVNS. The CDR3 DNA follows: TGTGCCAGCAGTGATCCCCGGCGGGCTGAAGCTTTCTTT. Its translation is CASSDPRRAEAFF.

A few counts support this clonotype. The V and J genes are TRBV7-8 and TRBJ2-3; a weak D match, TRBD2 (5 bases). Trimming took off 5 bases at V and 2 bases at J, with 17 bases between the two ends. The CDR3 length is 16 residues. Germline lookup yields CDR1 SGHVS and CDR2 FQNEAQ. Here the CDR3 DNA reads TGTGCCAGCAGCCTTCCCTCAAGACTATTCACAGATACGCAGTATTTT. Encoded protein: CASSLPSRLFTDTQYF.

At least ten counts were recorded for this clonotype. The V gene is TRBV6-5, the J gene TRBJ2-5; 12 bases fit TRBD2. CDR1 and CDR2 from the germline V gene are MNHEY and SVGAGI. Germline trimming cut 6 bases from V and 5 bases from J; bases unmatched to any gene: 13. The CDR3 contains 17 residues. CDR3 bases: TGTGCCAGCAGCCACGGGCTAGCGGGGGGGCCGGGGGAGACCCAGTACTTC. Translating gives CASSHGLAGGPGETQYF.